A single sample is the source of the 25 T cell receptor beta chains below, sequenced in a study of blood T cell repertoires in COVID-19. Sequencing was performed with immunoSEQ multiplex PCR; in TCRdb, only in-frame clones are kept and a portion is missing. The table has some 70,000 clones, about 90% seen once. Sequencing was done on a sample of peripheral blood. The receptors were sampled from a woman aged 55-70 years with COVID-19, enrolled during active disease.

V usage is TRBV29-1 and J usage is TRBJ2-1; D gene uncertain. Germline V gene data show CDR1 as SQVTM and CDR2 as ANQGSEA. Trimming left V 7 bases short and J 3 bases short, with 16 bases between. The CDR3 has 14 amino acids. The CDR3: CSACADHNYNEQFF. CDR3 nucleotide sequence: TGCAGCGCCTGCGCGGATCATAACTACAATGAGCAGTTCTTC.

The chain couples TRBV4-1 to TRBJ2-4; D is perhaps TRBD1 (5 bases). The CDR3 contains 15 residues. Looked up from germline, CDR1 is MGHRA and CDR2 is YSYEKL. The V and J ends lost 4 bases and 1 base respectively, with 11 bases between them. This chain's CDR3 is CASSPPGSAKNIQYF. The CDR3 DNA reads TGCGCCAGCAGCCCCCCAGGGTCGGCCAAAAACATTCAGTACTTC.

This clone was picked up a small number of times. Other DNA sequences within the sample encode an identical CDR3. The chain joins TRBV2 to TRBJ2-3; the D is unclear. The CDR3 runs to 13 residues. The V end was cut by 6 bases, the J end by 2 bases, with 9 bases between. Germline loops: CDR1 SNHLY, CDR2 FYNNEI. The CDR3 loop reads CASSGDYTDTQYF. The CDR3 DNA follows: TGTGCCAGCAGCGGAGATTACACAGATACGCAGTATTTT. The whole variable domain, filled in from reference TRBV2 and TRBJ2-3, reads EPEVTQTPSHQVTQMGQEVILRCVPISNHLYFYWYRQILGQKVEFLVSFYNNEISEKSEIFDDQFSVERPDGSNFTLKIRSTKLEDSAMYFCASSGDYTDTQYFGPGTRLTVL.

This clone was counted once. V gene TRBV10-3 combines with J gene TRBJ2-2; tentative D call: TRBD1 (5 bases). Germline CDR1 and CDR2: ENHRY and SYGVKD. This CDR3 region has 14 residues. V was cut by 2 bases and J by 6 bases, with 10 bases left in between. In nucleotides, the CDR3 is TGTGCCATCAGTGAGGGCAGGGTTGCCGGGGAGCTGTTTTTT. This sequence encodes CAISEGRVAGELFF.

The rearrangement links TRBV9 to TRBJ2-1; D unresolved. Germline-derived CDR1 and CDR2 are SGDLS and YYNGEE. The V end lost 4 bases, the J end lost 2 bases, and 7 bases lay between the germline ends. The CDR3 is made up of 13 amino acids. The CDR3 bases are TGTGCCAGCAGCTTCTCAGCCTACAATGAGCAGTTCTTC. This translates into CASSFSAYNEQFF.

The rearrangement joins TRBV5-1 to TRBJ1-2; D ambiguous. This CDR3 is 15 amino acids long. Germline CDR1 is SGHRS and CDR2 is YFSETQ. Trimming removed 0 bases from V and 1 base from J, with 10 bases in between. CDR3 protein: CASSLGGSYNYGYTF. CDR3 nucleotides: TGCGCCAGCAGCTTGGGCGGCAGCTATAACTATGGCTACACCTTC.

The chain combines TRBV4-3 with TRBJ1-2, with 7 bases identical to TRBD1. After removal of 0 bases from V and 2 bases from J, the junction contained 3 bases not matched to a gene. The germline CDR1 and CDR2 sequences are LGHNA and YSLEER. The CDR3 runs to 15 residues. This CDR3 reads CASSQEDRSNYGYTF. CDR3 bases: TGCGCCAGCAGCCAAGAGGACAGGAGCAACTATGGCTACACCTTC.

The J gene is TRBJ1-1, the V gene TRBV19; possibly TRBD1 for D (5 bases). The germline gives CDR1 LNHDA, CDR2 SQIVND (reference sequence). Trimming pared 10 bases from V and 1 base from J, leaving 16 bases between. The length of the CDR3 is 14 residues. CDR3 in DNA: TGTGCCACCAACCTCGACAGAAAGAACACTGAAGCTTTCTTT. Translating gives CATNLDRKNTEAFF.

This chain uses TRBV5-4 with TRBJ1-6; D gene ambiguous. The CDR3 spans 14 residues. Germline CDR1 reads SGHNT; CDR2 reads YYREEE (reference sequence). Trimming cost V 1 base and J 10 bases, with 12 bases left between them. The DNA for the CDR3 is TGTGCCAGCAGCTTGCTAGACTCGAACTCACCCCTCCACTTT. Translated, it gives CASSLLDSNSPLHF.

The rearrangement joins TRBV4-1 to TRBJ1-2, with TRBD1 as a possible D gene (5 bases). The CDR3 covers 14 residues. V lost 0 bases, J lost 6 bases, and 11 bases lay in between. Germline V gives CDR1 MGHRA, CDR2 YSYEKL. CDR3 residues: CASSQDPQGNGYTF. DNA of the CDR3: TGCGCCAGCAGCCAAGATCCCCAGGGAAATGGCTACACCTTC.

The chain uses TRBV9 and TRBJ2-1; 10 positions agree with TRBD2. The CDR3 length is 17 residues. Germline V CDR1 and CDR2: SGDLS, YYNGEE. V was pared by 0 bases and J by 7 bases, with 10 bases of the junction left unmatched. CDR3 amino acids: CASSVVGGASGSNEQFF. The CDR3 DNA reads TGTGCCAGCAGCGTAGTAGGGGGGGCTAGCGGGAGTAATGAGCAGTTCTTC.

As DNA, the CDR3 is TGCGCCAGCAGCGTAGGCGGGAGCGTGGGATTCTACGAGCAGTACTTC. This codes for CASSVGGSVGFYEQYF. The chain joins TRBV10-2 to TRBJ2-7; 7 bases match TRBD2. J was trimmed by 3 bases and V by 6 bases; bases with no gene match: 14. In germline, CDR1 is WSHSY, CDR2 SAAADI. This CDR3 has 16 amino acids.

This clone was seen only once. This rearrangement joins TRBV5-6 to TRBJ1-1, with 9 bases matching TRBD1. The CDR3 covers 15 residues. V shed 3 bases and J 5 bases; nucleotides not matched to a gene: 8. Per the germline V gene, CDR1 is SGHDT and CDR2 is YYEEEE. CDR3 residues: CASSWSGTGWTEAFF. DNA of the CDR3: TGTGCCAGCAGCTGGTCCGGGACAGGGTGGACTGAAGCTTTCTTT.

This clone was seen a single time. V and J are TRBV3-1 (or the pseudogene TRBV3-2) and TRBJ1-3, with D unresolved. The CDR3 is made up of 12 amino acids. Germline assignment: CDR1 LGHDT and CDR2 YNNKEL (reference sequence). The V and J ends lost 1 base and 7 bases respectively, with 5 bases between them. CDR3 sequence (DNA): TGTGCCAGCAGCCAAGTTGAGAACACCATATATTTT. This translates into CASSQVENTIYF.

The chain combines TRBV10-3 with TRBJ1-1; 8 nucleotides match TRBD1. With V trimmed by 5 bases and J by 3 bases, 2 bases remained unmatched. From germline, CDR1 is ENHRY and CDR2 SYGVKD. The CDR3 consists of 13 residues. The CDR3: CAISLQGDTEAFF. The CDR3 DNA follows: TGTGCCATCAGTCTACAGGGGGACACTGAAGCTTTCTTT.

This rearrangement joins TRBV9 to TRBJ1-2; D is uncertain. Germline V lookup: CDR1 SGDLS, CDR2 YYNGEE. The CDR3 length is 13 residues. The V and J ends lost 1 base and 5 bases respectively, with 9 bases between them. DNA of the CDR3: TGTGCCAGCAGCGTACCCGGGAAATATGGCTACACCTTC. Translating it yields CASSVPGKYGYTF.

This chain joins TRBV4-3 and TRBJ2-7; 10 bases map to TRBD2. The CDR3 has 20 amino acids. Germline V gives CDR1 LGHNA, CDR2 YSLEER. The V segment lost 0 bases and the J segment 5 bases; nucleotides outside the gene matches: 19. Here the CDR3 DNA reads TGCGCCAGCAGCCAAGATTGGACTCCCTGGGGAAGCGGGAGGGCCGACGAGCAGTACTTC. This gives the protein CASSQDWTPWGSGRADEQYF.

The gene calls are TRBV25-1 and TRBJ2-3; 8 nucleotides match TRBD2. The CDR3 length is 17 residues. Germline-derived CDR1 and CDR2 are MGHDK and SYGVNS. V lost 6 bases and J lost 4; bases outside the gene matches: 15. CDR3 region: CASSLRSYSGASDTQYF. The CDR3 bases are TGTGCCAGCAGCTTACGGTCGTATAGCGGGGCCTCAGATACGCAGTATTTT.

The chain recombines TRBV29-1 with TRBJ1-1; D not certain. CDR3 length equals 12 residues. Germline-derived CDR1 and CDR2 are SQVTM and ANQGSEA. The V end lost 3 bases, the J end lost 10 bases, and 15 bases lay between the germline ends. The CDR3 loop reads CSVELTARGAFF. CDR3 sequence (DNA): TGCAGCGTTGAGCTGACCGCGCGGGGAGCTTTCTTT. The variable domain in full, with the rest retrieved from reference TRBV29-1 and TRBJ1-1, is SAVISQKPSRDICQRGTSLTIQCQVDSQVTMMFWYRQQPGQSLTLIATANQGSEATYESGFVIDKFPISRPNLTFSTLTVSNMSPEDSSIYLCSVELTARGAFFGQGTRLTVV.

J is TRBJ2-7 and V is TRBV9, with a possible D match to TRBD1 (5 bases). Trimming shortened V by 4 bases and J by 3 bases, and 11 bases separated the two germline ends. Germline CDR1 is SGDLS and CDR2 is YYNGEE. The CDR3 consists of 13 residues. The CDR3 protein is CASSRQGNYEQYF. In DNA form, the CDR3 reads TGTGCCAGCAGCAGGCAGGGAAACTACGAGCAGTACTTC.

The chain uses TRBV6-5 and TRBJ2-1, with 7 nucleotides matching TRBD2. CDR1 and CDR2 from the germline V gene are MNHEY and SVGAGI. The CDR3 runs 15 residues. With V trimmed by 2 bases and J by 1 base, 2 bases remained unmatched. The CDR3 spells CASSYGGGSYNEQFF. The CDR3 bases are TGTGCCAGCAGTTACGGGGGGGGGTCCTACAATGAGCAGTTCTTC.

The chain joins TRBV27 to TRBJ1-4; unclear D gene. The CDR3 totals 12 residues. The germline V and J ends were trimmed by 4 bases and 5 bases, with 5 bases remaining between them. Germline CDR1 MNHEY, CDR2 SMNVEV (reference sequence). This CDR3 reads CASSSYNEKLFF. The CDR3, as DNA: TGTGCCAGCAGTTCCTACAATGAAAAACTGTTTTTT.

The rearrangement links TRBV7-2 to TRBJ2-2; 9 nucleotides agree with TRBD2. The germline CDR1 and CDR2 sequences are SGHTA and FQGNSA. Unmatched junction bases numbered 6, after V lost 3 bases and J lost 4 bases. CDR3 size: 16 residues. The CDR3 coding sequence is TGTGCCAGCAGCTTTGGGACTAGCCCCGCCACCGGGGAGCTGTTTTTT. Translation: CASSFGTSPATGELFF. The whole variable domain, remainder taken from reference TRBV7-2 and TRBJ2-2, is GAGVSQSPSNKVTEKGKDVELRCDPISGHTALYWYRQSLGQGLEFLIYFQGNSAPDKSGLPSDRFSAERTGGSVSTLTIQRTQQEDSAVYLCASSFGTSPATGELFFGEGSRLTVL.

The rearrangement joins TRBV27 to TRBJ2-1; 10 bases are a match to TRBD2. There are 17 residues in the CDR3. V was pared by 6 bases and J by 4 bases, with 12 bases of the junction left unmatched. Germline V gene sequence: CDR1 MNHEY, CDR2 SMNVEV (reference sequence). The CDR3 is CASSSPAGTSAYNEQFF. CDR3 coding DNA: TGTGCCAGCAGCTCCCCGGCTGGGACTAGCGCTTACAATGAGCAGTTCTTC.

This clone turned up a few times. The V and J genes are TRBV7-9 and TRBJ2-1, with unresolved D. V dropped 4 bases and J dropped 5 bases, with 12 bases sitting between them. CDR1 is SEHNR and CDR2 is FQNEAQ in the germline V gene (reference sequence). This CDR3 has 14 amino acids. CDR3 loop: CASSSMLTDNEQFF. The DNA of the CDR3 is TGTGCCAGCAGCTCTATGCTCACAGACAATGAGCAGTTCTTC.